These T cell receptor beta chains were read from a single sample in a study of PD-1 blockade in classical Hodgkin lymphoma. The assay was immunoSEQ multiplex PCR, and TCRdb's table has in-frame clones only and misses some. The sample has some 30,000 clones; around 70% are singletons. This material consisted of peripheral blood mononuclear cells (PBMCs), taken before the second cycle of nivolumab. These receptors were collected from a human donor with classical Hodgkin lymphoma. The CDR3 runs from the conserved cysteine through the conserved F or W. A D gene is named only where the DNA matches it firmly. Where a row states a size, it is once, few, many or the class of an expanded clone; other rows omit it.

size,D,V,J,DNA,CDR3
NA,NA,TRBV5-6,TRBJ2-2,TGTGCCAGCATGGAGGCAGCAGGTGAAATACTCACCGGGGAGCTGTTTTTT,CASMEAAGEILTGELFF
NA,NA,TRBV28,TRBJ1-2,TGTGCCAGCAGTTTCCTGGAGTGGGACTATGGCTACACCTTC,CASSFLEWDYGYTF
NA,NA,TRBV30,TRBJ1-1,TGTGCCTGGACCTTAGGTGAGACTGAAGCTTTCTTT,CAWTLGETEAFF
NA,NA,TRBV6-5,TRBJ2-1,TGTGCCAGCAGTTACTCGAAGAGGTTCCTGCAGTTCTTC,CASSYSKRFLQFF
NA,NA,TRBV9,TRBJ1-5,TGTGCCAGCAGCTCCGACCCGAGCGGCAATCAGCCCCAGCATTTT,CASSSDPSGNQPQHF
NA,NA,TRBV7-2,TRBJ2-7,TGTGCCAGCAGCTTGGAGTCCGGGACCGCCGCCTACGAGCAGTACTTC,CASSLESGTAAYEQYF
NA,NA,TRBV4-1,TRBJ1-2,TGCGCCAGCAGCCAAGAAAAGGCCCCCAGGCAGGGACCAGGTGGCTACACCTTC,CASSQEKAPRQGPGGYTF
once,NA,TRBV10-1,TRBJ1-2,TGCGCCAGCAGTGAGTCAAGTGTGGGTGATGGCTACACCTTC,CASSESSVGDGYTF
once,NA,TRBV7-3,TRBJ2-2,TGTGCCAGCAGCTTCCCGCGGGGGCCTGACACCGGGGAGCTGTTTTTT,CASSFPRGPDTGELFF
once,NA,TRBV7-8,TRBJ1-2,TGTGCCAGCAGCTTAGGGTCAGGGGCTAACGGCTACACCTTC,CASSLGSGANGYTF
NA,NA,TRBV4-3,TRBJ2-7,TGCGCCAGCAGCCAAGATTCGGACCTGACGGAGTACGAGCAGTACTTC,CASSQDSDLTEYEQYF
few,NA,TRBV7-3,TRBJ2-1,TGTGCCAGCAGCTTGGGGGGTTCAATCGAGCAGTTCTTC,CASSLGGSIEQFF
few,NA,TRBV27,TRBJ2-6,TGTGCCAGCAGTCCCATCCCCTCGTACTCTGGGGCCAACGTCCTGACTTTC,CASSPIPSYSGANVLTF
NA,NA,TRBV6-5,TRBJ1-2,TGTGCCAGCAGTCTTGGGTCCGGGTACCCTCCGACCTTC,CASSLGSGYPPTF
NA,TRBD1,TRBV6-5,TRBJ1-2,TGTGCCAGCAGTTCAGACAGGGGGCCATATGGCTACACCTTC,CASSSDRGPYGYTF
few,NA,TRBV13,TRBJ2-1,TGTGCCAGCAGCTTTACCGGGGGTGGTGGTCAGTTCTTC,CASSFTGGGGQFF
once,NA,TRBV11-3,TRBJ1-1,TGTGCCAGCAGCTTCGGAAACACTGAAGCTTTCTTT,CASSFGNTEAFF
NA,NA,TRBV6-5,TRBJ2-3,TGTGCCAGCAGCAAAACGGGCCCCACAGATACGCAGTATTTT,CASSKTGPTDTQYF
once,TRBD2,TRBV7-2,TRBJ2-3,TGTGCCAGCAGCATTAGCGGGGGGGCCGCAGATACGCAGTATTTT,CASSISGGAADTQYF
NA,NA,TRBV4-1,TRBJ1-5,TGCGCCAGCAGCCAAGATTTGGGGTACAGCAATCAGCCCCAGCATTTT,CASSQDLGYSNQPQHF
few,TRBD1,TRBV5-4,TRBJ1-2,TGTGCCAGCAGCCCCTGGGTCCGGACAGGGAGGGATGATGGCTACACCTTC,CASSPWVRTGRDDGYTF
NA,TRBD2,TRBV9,TRBJ2-3,TGTGCCAGCAGCGTCGTAGCGGGGGAACACCCTAGCACAGATACGCAGTATTTT,CASSVVAGEHPSTDTQYF
medium-sized,NA,TRBV11-2,TRBJ2-7,TGTGCCACCAGATCGGCCTACGAGCAGTACTTC,CATRSAYEQYF
NA,NA,TRBV30,TRBJ1-5,TGTGCCTGGAGTGAACAGAGCAATCAGCCCCAGCATTTT,CAWSEQSNQPQHF
NA,TRBD1,TRBV30,TRBJ1-5,TGTGCCTGGGGGGACAGGCTCAATCAGCCCCAGCATTTT,CAWGDRLNQPQHF
NA,NA,TRBV7-3,TRBJ2-1,TGTGCCAGCAGCTTATCGTTGGACAATGAGCAGTTCTTC,CASSLSLDNEQFF
NA,TRBD2,TRBV10-2,TRBJ2-1,TGCGCCAGCAGTGATATGGGGCCCGTAGCGGGGGCGTCCTACAATGAGCAGTTCTTC,CASSDMGPVAGASYNEQFF
NA,NA,TRBV14,TRBJ2-1,TGTGCCAGCAGCCCTATAAGGGGGGGCCTGGTCAGTGAGCAGTTCTTC,CASSPIRGGLVSEQFF
NA,NA,TRBV7-2,TRBJ2-1,TGTGCCAGCATCAGAGAGGGCGATCAGGGTGAGCAGTTCTTC,CASIREGDQGEQFF